This note documents a single T cell receptor beta chain sequence. The target of this receptor is not known. No much larger clone exists at a distance of one base, and base qualities are not known. The sample belongs to a study of T cell repertoires in cytomegalovirus infection (dated by TCRdb to the late 2010s). Context from the whole study: Donor HLA type was relevant to the analysis, because carriage of CMV infection together with the matching HLA type was indicated by public TCR beta signatures.

CDR1 is given as LNHDA and CDR2 as SQIVND, both from the germline V gene (reference sequence). From the cysteine up to the phenylalanine, the CDR3 has a length of 15 residues. Of all the DNA, just the CDR3 is kept, 45 bases in frame from base 1. Trimmed from V: 2 bases; trimmed from J: 4 bases; junction bases lacking a gene match: 5. Broad study findings and their caveats: In both this cohort and an independent roughly 350-donor cohort, the cumulative frequency of public TCR beta family members distinguished carriers of CMV infection plus the relevant HLA type. The ex vivo response was dominated by HLA-C-restricted CMV-specific TCR beta clonotypes, which also provided the single most frequent clonotype in two of eight donors.

The data were produced on an Illumina HiSeq 1500. In TCRdb, the public reads were trimmed at Q25 with fastp and aligned with MiXCR, with productive beta chains retained. Identical CDR3 protein sequences are pooled into one entry, listed with their most common genes and DNA. The sample data list approximately 320,000 distinct CDR3 sequences, and approximately 9.5% of these were observed just once. The ten largest clones add up to roughly 4% of the sample. The sample taken for sequencing was PBMCs. The TCR comes from a human donor in good health (CMV status not recorded). Some clones in this sample may be carry-over from other donors' samples. The V and J genes are TRBV19 and TRBJ2-7, with 10 middle bases fitting TRBD2. CDR3 loop: CASSIMSSGRYEQYF. In nucleotides, the sequence is TGTGCCAGTAGTATAATGTCTAGCGGGAGATACGAGCAGTACTTC.